Below, 3 T cell receptor beta chains from the same sample are listed, as sequenced in a study of T cell responses to AZD1222 COVID-19 vaccine. Method: immunoSEQ multiplex PCR; TCRdb's copy keeps in-frame clones and lacks some. The sample records some 100,000 clones, approximately 90% being singletons. The starting material was peripheral blood, obtained on day 0 of AZD1222 vaccination. The receptor set was obtained from an adult in good health.

This chain links TRBV7-2 with TRBJ2-2, with D possibly matching TRBD2 (5 bases). CDR3 length: 18 amino acids. Germline V gene lookup returns CDR1 SGHTA and CDR2 FQGNSA. Trimming took off 1 base at V and 4 bases at J, with 19 bases between the two ends. CDR3 residues: CASSLVVPPPGFTGELFF. The CDR3 coding sequence is TGTGCCAGCAGCTTAGTAGTGCCACCGCCGGGGTTCACCGGGGAGCTGTTTTTT.

This rearrangement joins TRBV19 to TRBJ2-3, with D maybe TRBD2 (6 bases). The V end lost 4 bases, the J end lost 2 bases, and 16 bases lay between the germline ends. The CDR3 has 16 amino acids. CDR1 and CDR2 from the germline V gene are LNHDA and SQIVND (reference sequence). In DNA form, the CDR3 reads TGTGCCAGTAGTAGACTAGGGCTTACCATCACAGATACGCAGTATTTT. Its protein product is CASSRLGLTITDTQYF. The variable domain in full, completed from reference TRBV19 and TRBJ2-3, reads DGGITQSPKYLFRKEGQNVTLSCEQNLNHDAMYWYRQDPGQGLRLIYYSQIVNDFQKGDIAEGYSVSREKKESFPLTVTSAQKNPTAFYLCASSRLGLTITDTQYFGPGTRLTVL.

The chain has TRBV7-2 and TRBJ1-6, with unresolved D. Trimming pared 5 bases from V and 4 bases from J, leaving 12 bases between. CDR3 length: 15 residues. Germline CDR1 SGHTA, CDR2 FQGNSA. The CDR3 reads CASSPSDVYNSPLHF. DNA of the CDR3: TGTGCCAGCAGCCCGTCCGACGTGTATAATTCACCCCTCCACTTT.